Below are 13 T cell receptor beta chains sequenced from a single sample in a study of blood T cell repertoires in COVID-19. Assay used: immunoSEQ multiplex PCR; TCRdb lists only in-frame clones, some missing. The sample has fewer than 110,000 clones, more than 75% seen once. The sample was peripheral blood. These receptors came from a human donor in a cohort sampled during active COVID-19.

This clone is judged medium-sized. The rearrangement joins TRBV4-2 to TRBJ2-1; D not resolved. V was clipped by 2 bases and J by 5 bases, with 4 bases between them. Germline V gives CDR1 LGHNA, CDR2 YNFKEQ. This CDR3 has 12 amino acids. CDR3 amino acids: CASSQRDNEQFF. The CDR3 DNA reads TGTGCCAGCAGCCAACGGGACAATGAGCAGTTCTTC.

The chain joins TRBV7-3 to TRBJ2-7; the match to TRBD2 covers 8 bases. Germline CDR1 and CDR2: SGHTA and FQGTGA. With 2 bases clipped from V and 4 bases from J, the junction kept 7 bases outside the gene matches. This CDR3 has 15 amino acids. Written as DNA, the CDR3 is TGTGCCAGCAGCTTACACGGGGGGGCATCTTACGAGCAGTACTTC. It yields the protein CASSLHGGASYEQYF.

The chain links TRBV7-2 to TRBJ1-1, with 9 bases matching TRBD1. The CDR3 is 13 residues long. V lost 6 bases, J lost 5 bases, and 4 bases stayed unmatched. Germline values: CDR1 SGHTA, CDR2 FQGNSA. The CDR3 bases are TGTGCCAGCAGGTGGACAGGGGCTACTGAAGCTTTCTTT. Protein product: CASRWTGATEAFF.

This chain uses TRBV5-1 with TRBJ1-1; D is unclear. The CDR3 sequence is 14 residues long. Trimming removed 4 bases from V and 11 bases from J, with 21 bases in between. CDR1 is SGHRS, CDR2 YFSETQ, per germline. Written as DNA, the CDR3 is TGCGCCAGCAGCGGCTCCGGGTCTGCAACAACGGCTTTCTTT. As protein: CASSGSGSATTAFF.

This clone has just one count. This chain joins TRBV3-1 (or the pseudogene TRBV3-2) and TRBJ2-2, with TRBD1 identical over 12 bases. CDR1 is LGHDT, CDR2 YNNKEL, per germline (reference sequence). This CDR3 region has 19 residues. J was trimmed by 2 bases and V by 1 base; bases with no gene match: 8. The CDR3 spells CASSQVPGQGALNTGELFF. The CDR3 bases are TGTGCCAGCAGCCAAGTCCCGGGACAGGGGGCTCTTAACACCGGGGAGCTGTTTTTT.

V gene TRBV25-1 combines with J gene TRBJ1-2; possible D gene TRBD1, 5 bases. Germline-derived CDR1 and CDR2 are MGHDK and SYGVNS. This CDR3 is 14 amino acids long. The V end lost 4 bases, the J end lost 4 bases, and 13 bases lay between the germline ends. For the CDR3, the DNA is TGTGCCAGCAGTGGGTCGAGTAGGGGCTATGGCTACACCTTC. It codes for CASSGSSRGYGYTF.

V usage is TRBV3-1 (or the pseudogene TRBV3-2) and J usage is TRBJ1-4; a possible D gene is TRBD1 (6 bases). V was pared by 1 base and J by 5 bases, with 11 bases between. The CDR3 is 15 residues long. Germline V gene sequence: CDR1 LGHDT, CDR2 YNNKEL (reference sequence). DNA of the CDR3: TGTGCCAGCAGCCAAGGTCTGGGGGCAAATGAAAAACTGTTTTTT. Protein sequence: CASSQGLGANEKLFF.

This clone turned up a few times. The chain joins TRBV5-8 to TRBJ2-5; 10 nucleotides line up with TRBD1. This CDR3 has 15 amino acids. Trimming took 5 bases from V and 0 from J; bases not matched to a gene: 4. Germline CDR1 reads SGHTS; CDR2 reads YDEGEE. CDR3 in DNA: TGTGCCAGCAGGGTGGACAGGGGGTACCAAGAGACCCAGTACTTC. As protein: CASRVDRGYQETQYF.

The V and J genes are TRBV7-2 and TRBJ2-7, with 7 positions matching TRBD1. The CDR3 sequence is 16 residues long. Germline CDR1 reads SGHTA; CDR2 reads FQGNSA. Trimming took 1 base from V and 0 from J; bases not matched to a gene: 6. CDR3 bases: TGTGCCAGCAGCTTAGTGGCGACAGGGAGCTCCTACGAGCAGTACTTC. Protein sequence: CASSLVATGSSYEQYF.

The V and J genes are TRBV10-3 and TRBJ2-5; 7 nucleotides match TRBD1. Germline-derived CDR1 and CDR2 are ENHRY and SYGVKD. J lost 2 bases, V lost 6 bases, and 3 bases had no gene match. The CDR3 totals 13 residues. CDR3 in amino acids: CAIRGTVQETQYF. In nucleotides, the CDR3 is TGTGCCATCAGGGGGACAGTTCAAGAGACCCAGTACTTC.

The chain is built from TRBV27 and TRBJ1-1; TRBD1 matches 8 bases. CDR1 MNHEY and CDR2 SMNVEV come from the germline V gene (reference sequence). After removal of 1 base from V and 4 bases from J, the junction contained 5 bases not matched to a gene. The CDR3 runs 15 residues. The CDR3 spells CASSLFPGGVTEAFF. In DNA form, the CDR3 reads TGTGCCAGCAGTTTATTTCCAGGGGGCGTCACTGAAGCTTTCTTT.

The chain couples TRBV3-1 (or the pseudogene TRBV3-2) to TRBJ2-6; D possibly corresponds to TRBD1 (6 bases). The CDR3 loop spans 17 amino acids. V was cut by 3 bases and J by 0 bases, with 12 bases left in between. The germline V gene has CDR1 LGHDT and CDR2 YNNKEL (reference sequence). DNA for the CDR3: TGTGCCAGCAGCCACCTGACAGGAAACTCTGGGGCCAACGTCCTGACTTTC. The encoded protein is CASSHLTGNSGANVLTF.

V usage is TRBV3-1 (or the pseudogene TRBV3-2) and J usage is TRBJ1-2, with 7 bases fitting TRBD1. The CDR3 consists of 16 residues. Trimming at V came to 7 bases and at J to 8 bases, leaving 19 bases not matched to a gene. CDR1 is LGHDT, CDR2 YNNKEL, per germline (reference sequence). CDR3 protein: CASTPGQLLSHGGYTF. The DNA for the CDR3 is TGTGCCAGCACCCCGGGACAGCTCCTCTCTCATGGGGGCTACACCTTC.